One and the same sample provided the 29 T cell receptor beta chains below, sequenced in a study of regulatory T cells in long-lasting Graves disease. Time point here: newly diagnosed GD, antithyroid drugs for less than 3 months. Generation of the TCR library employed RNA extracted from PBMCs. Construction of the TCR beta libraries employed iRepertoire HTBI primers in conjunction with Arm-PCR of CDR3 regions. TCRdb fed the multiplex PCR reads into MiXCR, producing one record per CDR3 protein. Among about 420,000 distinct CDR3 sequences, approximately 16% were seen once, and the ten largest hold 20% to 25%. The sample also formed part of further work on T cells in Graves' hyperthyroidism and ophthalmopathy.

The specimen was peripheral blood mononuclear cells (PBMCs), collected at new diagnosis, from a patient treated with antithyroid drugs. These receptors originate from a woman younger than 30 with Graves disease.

The CDR3 protein is CASSLQAGGLGEQYF. The DNA of the CDR3 is TGTGCCAGCAGCCTCCAAGCGGGAGGGCTTGGGGAGCAGTACTTC. The chain couples TRBV12-3 or TRBV12-4 to TRBJ2-7; TRBD2 aligns across 10 bases. The CDR3 has 15 residues. V was clipped by 6 bases and J by 7 bases; unmatched bases: 12.

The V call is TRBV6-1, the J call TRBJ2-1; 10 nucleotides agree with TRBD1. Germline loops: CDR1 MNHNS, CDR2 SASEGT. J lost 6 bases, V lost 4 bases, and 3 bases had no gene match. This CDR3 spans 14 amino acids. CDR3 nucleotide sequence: TGTGCCAGCAGTGGGACAGGGGGGGCCAATGAGCAGTTCTTC. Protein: CASSGTGGANEQFF.

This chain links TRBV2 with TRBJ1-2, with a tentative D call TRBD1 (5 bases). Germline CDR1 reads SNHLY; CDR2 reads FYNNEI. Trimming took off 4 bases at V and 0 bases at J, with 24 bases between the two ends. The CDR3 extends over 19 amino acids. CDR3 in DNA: TGTGCCAGCAGTGCTGAAGGGGCAGGGCCCAGCTCGGCTAACTATGGCTACACCTTC. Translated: CASSAEGAGPSSANYGYTF.

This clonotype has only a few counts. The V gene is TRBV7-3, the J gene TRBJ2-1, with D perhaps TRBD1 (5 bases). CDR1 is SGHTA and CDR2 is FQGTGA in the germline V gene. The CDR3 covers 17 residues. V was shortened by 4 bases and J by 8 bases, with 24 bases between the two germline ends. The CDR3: CASSSHPDRQTRDEQFF. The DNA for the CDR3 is TGTGCCAGCAGCTCCCACCCTGACAGACAGACCCGGGATGAGCAGTTCTTC.

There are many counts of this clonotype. CDR3 loop: CASSLGSVNQETQYF. The CDR3 DNA reads TGTGCCAGCAGCTTAGGGTCAGTTAACCAAGAGACCCAGTACTTC. V gene TRBV11-3 combines with J gene TRBJ2-5; D gene unclear. CDR1 and CDR2 from the germline V gene are SGHNT and YENEEA. The CDR3 has 15 amino acids. Trimming shortened V by 1 base and J by 0 bases, and 9 bases separated the two germline ends.

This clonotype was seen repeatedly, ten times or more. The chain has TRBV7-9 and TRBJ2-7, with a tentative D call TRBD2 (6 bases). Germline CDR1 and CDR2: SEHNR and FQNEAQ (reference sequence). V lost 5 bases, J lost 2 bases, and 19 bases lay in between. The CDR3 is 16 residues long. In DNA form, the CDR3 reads TGTGCCAGCAGCCAACGTTCGGGGGTAAGGGCCTACGAGCAGTACTTC. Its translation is CASSQRSGVRAYEQYF.

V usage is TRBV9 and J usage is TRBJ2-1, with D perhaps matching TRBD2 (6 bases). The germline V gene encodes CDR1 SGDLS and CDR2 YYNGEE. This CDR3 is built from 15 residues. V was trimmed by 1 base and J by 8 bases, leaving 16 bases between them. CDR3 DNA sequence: TGTGCCAGCAGCGTATACGGGAGCCGCATGGATGAGCAGTTCTTC. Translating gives CASSVYGSRMDEQFF.

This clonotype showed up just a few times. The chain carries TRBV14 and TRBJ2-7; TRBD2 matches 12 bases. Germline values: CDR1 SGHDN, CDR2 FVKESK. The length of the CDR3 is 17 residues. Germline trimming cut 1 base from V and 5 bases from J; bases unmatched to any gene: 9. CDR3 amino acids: CASSQVKTGLAGNEQYF. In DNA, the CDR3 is TGTGCCAGCAGCCAAGTAAAAACCGGACTAGCGGGAAACGAGCAGTACTTC.

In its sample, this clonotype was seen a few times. The CDR3 coding sequence is TGTGCCAGTAGTCCTCCCCCGACAGGTATCCAGCCCCAGCATTTT. Protein product: CASSPPPTGIQPQHF. The chain has TRBV19 and TRBJ1-5; tentatively, D is TRBD1 (6 bases). V was shortened by 5 bases and J by 7 bases, with 18 bases between the two germline ends. The CDR3 sequence is 15 residues long. CDR1 is LNHDA and CDR2 is SQIVND in the germline V gene (reference sequence).

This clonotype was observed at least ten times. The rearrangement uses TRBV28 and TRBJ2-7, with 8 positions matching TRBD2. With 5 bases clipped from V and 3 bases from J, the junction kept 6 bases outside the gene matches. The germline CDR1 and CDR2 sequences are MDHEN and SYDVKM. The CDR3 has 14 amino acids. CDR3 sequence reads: CASSPGLGGYEQYF. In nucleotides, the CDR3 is TGTGCCAGCAGTCCGGGACTAGGGGGCTACGAGCAGTACTTC. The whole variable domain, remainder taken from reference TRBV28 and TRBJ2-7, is DVKVTQSSRYLVKRTGEKVFLECVQDMDHENMFWYRQDPGLGLRLIYFSYDVKMKEKGDIPEGYSVSREKKERFSLILESASTNQTSMYLCASSPGLGGYEQYFGPGTRLTVT.

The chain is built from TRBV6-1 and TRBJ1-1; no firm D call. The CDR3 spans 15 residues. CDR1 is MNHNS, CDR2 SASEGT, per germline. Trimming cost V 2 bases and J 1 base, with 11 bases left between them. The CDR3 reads CASSELDTPNTEAFF. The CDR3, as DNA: TGTGCCAGCAGTGAACTTGACACCCCGAACACTGAAGCTTTCTTT.

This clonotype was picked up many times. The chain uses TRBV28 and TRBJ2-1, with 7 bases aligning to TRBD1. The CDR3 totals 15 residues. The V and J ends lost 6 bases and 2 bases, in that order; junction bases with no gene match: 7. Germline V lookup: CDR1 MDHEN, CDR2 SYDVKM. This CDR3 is CASRTGQRTYNEQFF. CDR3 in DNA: TGTGCCAGCAGAACGGGACAGAGGACCTACAATGAGCAGTTCTTC. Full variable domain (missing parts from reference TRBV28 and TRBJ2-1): DVKVTQSSRYLVKRTGEKVFLECVQDMDHENMFWYRQDPGLGLRLIYFSYDVKMKEKGDIPEGYSVSREKKERFSLILESASTNQTSMYLCASRTGQRTYNEQFFGPGTRLTVL.

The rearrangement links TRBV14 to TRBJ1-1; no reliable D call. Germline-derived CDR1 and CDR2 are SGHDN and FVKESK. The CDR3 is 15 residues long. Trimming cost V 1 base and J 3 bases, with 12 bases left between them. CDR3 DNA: TGTGCCAGCAGCCAAGTTGGACTAAGGGACACTGAAGCTTTCTTT. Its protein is CASSQVGLRDTEAFF.

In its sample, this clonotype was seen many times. For the CDR3, the DNA is TGTGCCAGCAGTTTTCTTGGTGTTAGTGCGGCGGAGACCCAGTACTTC. It encodes CASSFLGVSAAETQYF. The genes are TRBV27 and TRBJ2-5; D is undetermined. V was clipped by 3 bases and J by 5 bases, with 19 bases between them. CDR1 and CDR2 from the germline V gene are MNHEY and SMNVEV (reference sequence). The CDR3 runs to 16 residues.

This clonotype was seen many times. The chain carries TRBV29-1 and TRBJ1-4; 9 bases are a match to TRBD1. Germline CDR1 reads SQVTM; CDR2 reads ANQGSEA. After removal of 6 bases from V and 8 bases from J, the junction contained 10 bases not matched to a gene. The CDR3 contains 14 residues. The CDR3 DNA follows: TGCAGCGTCGGGACCGGGACAGGGACGGAAAAACTGTTTTTT. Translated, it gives CSVGTGTGTEKLFF.

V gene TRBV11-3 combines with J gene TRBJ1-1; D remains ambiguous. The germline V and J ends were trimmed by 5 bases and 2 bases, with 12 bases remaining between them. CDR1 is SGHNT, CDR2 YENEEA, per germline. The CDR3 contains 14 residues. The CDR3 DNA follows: TGTGCCAGCAGCGGACGAAGACTAAACACTGAAGCTTTCTTT. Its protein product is CASSGRRLNTEAFF.

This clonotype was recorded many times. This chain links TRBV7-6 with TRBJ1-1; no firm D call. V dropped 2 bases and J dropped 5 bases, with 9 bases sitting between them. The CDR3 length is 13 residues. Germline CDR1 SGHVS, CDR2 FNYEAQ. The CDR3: CASSLHELTEAFF. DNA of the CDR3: TGTGCCAGCAGCTTACATGAATTGACTGAAGCTTTCTTT.

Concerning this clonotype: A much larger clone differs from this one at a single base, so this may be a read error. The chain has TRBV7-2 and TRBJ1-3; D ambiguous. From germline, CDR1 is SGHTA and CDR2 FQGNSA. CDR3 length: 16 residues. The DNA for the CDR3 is TGTGCCATCAGCTTTTCGTCGGAGATCTCTGGAAACACCATATATTTT. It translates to CAISFSSEISGNTIYF.

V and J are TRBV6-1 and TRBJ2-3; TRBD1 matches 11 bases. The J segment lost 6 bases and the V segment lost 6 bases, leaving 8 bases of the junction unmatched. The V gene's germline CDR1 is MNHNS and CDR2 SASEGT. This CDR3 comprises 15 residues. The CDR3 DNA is TGTGCCAGCAGAAGGACAGGGGGCGGGATGGATACGCAGTATTTT. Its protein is CASRRTGGGMDTQYF.

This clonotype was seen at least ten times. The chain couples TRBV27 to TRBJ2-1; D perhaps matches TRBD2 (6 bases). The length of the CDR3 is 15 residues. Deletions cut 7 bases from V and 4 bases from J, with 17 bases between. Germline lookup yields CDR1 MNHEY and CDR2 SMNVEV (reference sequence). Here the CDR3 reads CASKSLGLPYNEQFF. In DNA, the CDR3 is TGTGCCAGCAAGAGCTTGGGACTCCCGTACAATGAGCAGTTCTTC.

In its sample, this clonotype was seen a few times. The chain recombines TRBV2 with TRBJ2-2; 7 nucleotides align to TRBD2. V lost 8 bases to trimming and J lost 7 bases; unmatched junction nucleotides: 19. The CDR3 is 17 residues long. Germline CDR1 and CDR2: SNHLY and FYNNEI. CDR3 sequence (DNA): TGTGCCAGCTCTACAGCGCCGGGGAGGGCCGGGGGCGGGGAGCTGTTTTTT. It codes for CASSTAPGRAGGGELFF. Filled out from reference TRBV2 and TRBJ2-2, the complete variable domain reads EPEVTQTPSHQVTQMGQEVILRCVPISNHLYFYWYRQILGQKVEFLVSFYNNEISEKSEIFDDQFSVERPDGSNFTLKIRSTKLEDSAMYFCASSTAPGRAGGGELFFGEGSRLTVL.

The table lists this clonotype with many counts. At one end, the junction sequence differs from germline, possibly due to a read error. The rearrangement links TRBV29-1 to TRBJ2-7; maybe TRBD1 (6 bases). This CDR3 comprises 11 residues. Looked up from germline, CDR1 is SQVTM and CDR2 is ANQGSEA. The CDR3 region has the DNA TGCAGCGGTGAACAGGGCCGGGAGCAGTACTTC. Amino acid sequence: CSGEQGREQYF.

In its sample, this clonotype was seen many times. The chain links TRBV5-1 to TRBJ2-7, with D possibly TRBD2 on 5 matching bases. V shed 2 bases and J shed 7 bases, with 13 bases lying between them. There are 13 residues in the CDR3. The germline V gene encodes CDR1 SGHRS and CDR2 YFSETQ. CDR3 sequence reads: CASSFEPTGEQYF. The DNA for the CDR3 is TGCGCCAGCAGCTTCGAACCCACGGGGGAGCAGTACTTC.

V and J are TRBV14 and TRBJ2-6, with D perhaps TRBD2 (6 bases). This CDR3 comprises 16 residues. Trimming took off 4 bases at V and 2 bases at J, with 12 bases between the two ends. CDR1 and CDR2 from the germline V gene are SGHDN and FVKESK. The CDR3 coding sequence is TGTGCCAGCAGCCGAGGGTCGGGGGCTGGGGCCAACGTCCTGACTTTC. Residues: CASSRGSGAGANVLTF. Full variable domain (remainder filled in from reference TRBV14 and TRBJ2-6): EAGVTQFPSHSVIEKGQTVTLRCDPISGHDNLYWYRRVMGKEIKFLLHFVKESKQDESGMPNNRFLAERTGGTYSTLKVQPAELEDSGVYFCASSRGSGAGANVLTFGAGSRLTVL.

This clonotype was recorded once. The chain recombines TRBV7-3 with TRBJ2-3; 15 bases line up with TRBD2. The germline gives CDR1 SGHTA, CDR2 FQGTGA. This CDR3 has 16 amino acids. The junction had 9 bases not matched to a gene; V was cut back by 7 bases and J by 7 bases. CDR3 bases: TGTGCCAGCACCCCGCCCGGGACTAGCGGGAGGAATACGCAGTATTTT. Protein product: CASTPPGTSGRNTQYF.

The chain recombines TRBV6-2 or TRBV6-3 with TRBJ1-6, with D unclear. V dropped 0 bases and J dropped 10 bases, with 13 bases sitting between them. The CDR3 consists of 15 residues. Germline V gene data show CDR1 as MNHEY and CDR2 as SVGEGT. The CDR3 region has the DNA TGTGCCAGCAGTTACTCCCGGGGTAAAGAATCACCCCTCCACTTT. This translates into CASSYSRGKESPLHF.

CDR3: CASSFGRGTPADTQYF. DNA for the CDR3: TGTGCCAGCAGTTTCGGGCGCGGGACCCCCGCAGATACGCAGTATTTT. The rearrangement joins TRBV12-3 or TRBV12-4 to TRBJ2-3; weak D call: TRBD2 (6 bases). V was shortened by 3 bases and J by 4 bases, with 17 bases between the two germline ends. The CDR3 covers 16 residues.

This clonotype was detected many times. CDR3 in DNA: TGTGCCAGCAGCTTAGCCCCGGGACTACTCTACGAGCAGTACTTC. Protein sequence: CASSLAPGLLYEQYF. The rearrangement joins TRBV7-6 to TRBJ2-7; 7 bases are a match to TRBD2. J gave up 3 bases and V 0 bases, and 5 bases lay outside the gene matches. The CDR3 has 15 amino acids. Germline lookup yields CDR1 SGHVS and CDR2 FNYEAQ.

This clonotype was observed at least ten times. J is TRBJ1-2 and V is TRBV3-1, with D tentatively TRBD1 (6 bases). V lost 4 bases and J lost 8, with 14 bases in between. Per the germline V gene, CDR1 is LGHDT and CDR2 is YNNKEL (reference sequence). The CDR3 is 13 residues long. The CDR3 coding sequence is TGTGCCAGCAGCCCTCCAGGGGCGCGAGGCTACACCTTC. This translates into CASSPPGARGYTF.